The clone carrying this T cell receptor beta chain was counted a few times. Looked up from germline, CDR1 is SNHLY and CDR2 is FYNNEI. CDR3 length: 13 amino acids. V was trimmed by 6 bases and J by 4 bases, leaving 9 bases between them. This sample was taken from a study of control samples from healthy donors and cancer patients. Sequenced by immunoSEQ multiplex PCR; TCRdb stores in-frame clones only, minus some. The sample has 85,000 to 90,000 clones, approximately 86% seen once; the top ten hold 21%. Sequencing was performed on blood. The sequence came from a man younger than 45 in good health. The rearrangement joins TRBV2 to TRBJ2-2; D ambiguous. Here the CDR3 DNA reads TGTGCCAGCAGACCCGGTACCACCGGGGAGCTGTTTTTT. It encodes CASRPGTTGELFF.